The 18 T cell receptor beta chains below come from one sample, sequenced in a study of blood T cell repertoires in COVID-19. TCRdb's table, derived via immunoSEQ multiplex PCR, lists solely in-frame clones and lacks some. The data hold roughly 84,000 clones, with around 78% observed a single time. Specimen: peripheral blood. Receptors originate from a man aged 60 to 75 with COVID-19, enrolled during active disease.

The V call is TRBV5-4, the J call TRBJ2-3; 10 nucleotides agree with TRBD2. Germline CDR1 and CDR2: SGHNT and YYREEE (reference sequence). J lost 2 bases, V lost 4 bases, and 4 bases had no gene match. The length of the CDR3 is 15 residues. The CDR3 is CASSGGTSDTDTQYF. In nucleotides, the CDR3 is TGTGCCAGCAGCGGCGGGACTAGCGACACAGATACGCAGTATTTT.

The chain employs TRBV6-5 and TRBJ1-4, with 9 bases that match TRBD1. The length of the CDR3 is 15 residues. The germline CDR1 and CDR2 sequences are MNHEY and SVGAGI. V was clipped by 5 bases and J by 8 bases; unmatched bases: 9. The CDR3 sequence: CASSTGDRVVEKLFF. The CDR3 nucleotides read TGTGCCAGCAGTACCGGGGACAGGGTGGTAGAAAAACTGTTTTTT.

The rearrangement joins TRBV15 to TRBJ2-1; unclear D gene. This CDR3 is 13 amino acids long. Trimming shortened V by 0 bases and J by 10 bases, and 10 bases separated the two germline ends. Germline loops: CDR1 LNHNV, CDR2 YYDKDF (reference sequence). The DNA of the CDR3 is TGTGCCACCAGCAGAGATCCCCGGTCCGAGCAGTTCTTC. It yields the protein CATSRDPRSEQFF.

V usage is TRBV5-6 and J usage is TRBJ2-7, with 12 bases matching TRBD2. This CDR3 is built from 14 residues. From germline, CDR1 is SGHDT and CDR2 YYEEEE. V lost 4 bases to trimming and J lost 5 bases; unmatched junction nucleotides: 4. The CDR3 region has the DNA TGTGCCAGCAGCGAGACTAGCGGGAGCCACGAGCAGTACTTC. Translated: CASSETSGSHEQYF.

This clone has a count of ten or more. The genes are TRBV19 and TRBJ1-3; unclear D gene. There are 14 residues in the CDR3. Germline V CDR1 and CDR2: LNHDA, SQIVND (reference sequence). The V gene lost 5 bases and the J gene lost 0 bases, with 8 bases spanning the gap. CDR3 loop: CASSAAGSGNTIYF. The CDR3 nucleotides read TGTGCCAGTAGTGCGGCGGGCTCTGGAAACACCATATATTTT. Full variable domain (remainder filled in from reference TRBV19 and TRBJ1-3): DGGITQSPKYLFRKEGQNVTLSCEQNLNHDAMYWYRQDPGQGLRLIYYSQIVNDFQKGDIAEGYSVSREKKESFPLTVTSAQKNPTAFYLCASSAAGSGNTIYFGEGSWLTVV.

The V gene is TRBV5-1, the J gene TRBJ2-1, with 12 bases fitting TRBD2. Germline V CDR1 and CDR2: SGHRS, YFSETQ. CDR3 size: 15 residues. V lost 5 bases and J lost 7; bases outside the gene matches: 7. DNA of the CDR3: TGCGCCAGCAGTCTTCCGGGACTAGCGGGTAATGAGCAGTTCTTC. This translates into CASSLPGLAGNEQFF.

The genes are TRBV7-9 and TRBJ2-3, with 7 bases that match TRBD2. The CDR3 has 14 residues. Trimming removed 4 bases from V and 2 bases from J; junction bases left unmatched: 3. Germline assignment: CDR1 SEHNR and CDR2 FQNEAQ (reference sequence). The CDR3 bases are TGTGCCAGCAGCTCTAGCGGATCCACAGATACGCAGTATTTT. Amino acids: CASSSSGSTDTQYF.

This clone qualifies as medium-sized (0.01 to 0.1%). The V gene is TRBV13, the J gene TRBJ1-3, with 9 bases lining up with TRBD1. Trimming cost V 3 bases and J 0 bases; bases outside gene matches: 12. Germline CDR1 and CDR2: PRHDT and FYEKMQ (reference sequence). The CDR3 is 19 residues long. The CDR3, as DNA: TGTGCCAGCAGCTTTAGCCGGGACAGGGTGCCCTACTCTGGAAACACCATATATTTT. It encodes CASSFSRDRVPYSGNTIYF.

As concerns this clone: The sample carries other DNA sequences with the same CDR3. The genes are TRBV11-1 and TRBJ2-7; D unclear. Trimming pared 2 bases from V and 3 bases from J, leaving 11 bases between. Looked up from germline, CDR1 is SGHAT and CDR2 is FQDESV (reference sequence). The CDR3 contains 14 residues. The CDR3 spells CASSLSRKSYEQYF. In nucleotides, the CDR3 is TGTGCCAGCAGCTTAAGCAGGAAAAGCTACGAGCAGTACTTC.

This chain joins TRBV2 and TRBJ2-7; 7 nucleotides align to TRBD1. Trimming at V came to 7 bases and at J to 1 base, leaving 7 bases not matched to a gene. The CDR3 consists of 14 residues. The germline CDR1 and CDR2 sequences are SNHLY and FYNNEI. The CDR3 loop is CASKQEGASYEQYF. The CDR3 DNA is TGTGCCAGCAAGCAAGAGGGGGCATCCTACGAGCAGTACTTC. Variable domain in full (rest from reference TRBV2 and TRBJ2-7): EPEVTQTPSHQVTQMGQEVILRCVPISNHLYFYWYRQILGQKVEFLVSFYNNEISEKSEIFDDQFSVERPDGSNFTLKIRSTKLEDSAMYFCASKQEGASYEQYFGPGTRLTVT.

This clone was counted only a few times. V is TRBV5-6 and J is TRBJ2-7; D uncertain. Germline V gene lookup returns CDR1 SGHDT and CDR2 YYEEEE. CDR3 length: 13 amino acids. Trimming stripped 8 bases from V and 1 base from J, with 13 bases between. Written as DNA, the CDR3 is TGTGCCAGTTCCCGAGACTTTTCCTACGAGCAGTACTTC. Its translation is CASSRDFSYEQYF.

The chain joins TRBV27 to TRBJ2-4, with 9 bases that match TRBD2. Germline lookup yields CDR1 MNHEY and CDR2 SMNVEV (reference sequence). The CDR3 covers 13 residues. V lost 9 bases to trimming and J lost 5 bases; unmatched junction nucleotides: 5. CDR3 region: CASDSGSENIQYF. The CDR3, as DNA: TGTGCCAGTGATAGCGGGAGCGAAAACATTCAGTACTTC.

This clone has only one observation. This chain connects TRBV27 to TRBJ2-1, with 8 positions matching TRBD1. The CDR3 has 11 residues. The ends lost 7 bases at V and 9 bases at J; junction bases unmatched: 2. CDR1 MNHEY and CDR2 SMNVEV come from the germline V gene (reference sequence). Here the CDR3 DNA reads TGTGCCAGCAACACAGGGGGTGAGCAGTTCTTC. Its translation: CASNTGGEQFF.

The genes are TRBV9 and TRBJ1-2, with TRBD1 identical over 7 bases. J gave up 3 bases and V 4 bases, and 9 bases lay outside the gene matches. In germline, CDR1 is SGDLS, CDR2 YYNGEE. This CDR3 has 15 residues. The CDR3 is CASSPSEGGDYGYTF. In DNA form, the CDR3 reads TGTGCCAGCAGCCCGTCAGAAGGGGGCGACTATGGCTACACCTTC.

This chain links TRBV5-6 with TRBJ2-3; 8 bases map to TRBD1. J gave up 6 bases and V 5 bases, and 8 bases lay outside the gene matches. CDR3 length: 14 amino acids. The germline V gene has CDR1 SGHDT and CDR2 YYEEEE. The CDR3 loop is CASRKTGESDTQYF. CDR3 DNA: TGTGCCAGCAGAAAGACAGGGGAGTCGGATACGCAGTATTTT.

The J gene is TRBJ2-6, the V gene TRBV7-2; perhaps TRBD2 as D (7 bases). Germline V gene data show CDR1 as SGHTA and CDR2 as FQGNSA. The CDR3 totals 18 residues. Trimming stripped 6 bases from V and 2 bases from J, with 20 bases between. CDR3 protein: CASSLGPPGGAGANVLTF. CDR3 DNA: TGTGCCAGCAGTCTAGGCCCTCCGGGGGGCGCTGGGGCCAACGTCCTGACTTTC.

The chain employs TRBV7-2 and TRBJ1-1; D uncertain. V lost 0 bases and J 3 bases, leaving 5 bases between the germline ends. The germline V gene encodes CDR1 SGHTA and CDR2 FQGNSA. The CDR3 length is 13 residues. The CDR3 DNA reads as TGTGCCAGCAGCTTAGCACAACACACTGAAGCTTTCTTT. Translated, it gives CASSLAQHTEAFF.

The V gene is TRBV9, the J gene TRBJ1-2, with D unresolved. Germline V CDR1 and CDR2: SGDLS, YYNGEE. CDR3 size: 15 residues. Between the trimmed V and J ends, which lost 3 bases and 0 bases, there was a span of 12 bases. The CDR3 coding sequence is TGTGCCAGCAGCGATATTAGAGGGACTAACTATGGCTACACCTTC. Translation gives CASSDIRGTNYGYTF. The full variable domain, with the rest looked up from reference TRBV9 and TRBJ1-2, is DSGVTQTPKHLITATGQRVTLRCSPRSGDLSVYWYQQSLDQGLQFLIQYYNGEERAKGNILERFSAQQFPDLHSELNLSSLELGDSALYFCASSDIRGTNYGYTFGSGTRLTVV.